This T cell receptor (beta chain) was found in a study of blood T cell repertoires in COVID-19. Study-wide background: The origin of the acute and convalescent COVID-19 samples was the United States, Italy and Spain.

This clone was recorded a few times. This CDR3 comprises 15 residues. V shed 6 bases, J shed 3 bases, and the junction held 7 bases outside the gene matches. In germline, CDR1 is SGHRS, CDR2 YFSETQ. Profiling relied on immunoSEQ multiplex PCR, and the TCRdb table lists in-frame clones only, not all of them. The data contain under 250,000 clones, 75% to 85% of them seen just once; the ten biggest clones take up 9.1%. Study members were between 18 and 89 years old and lived in 24 US regions. The clonotype comes from a woman between 45 and 60 years old with acute COVID-19. The rearrangement links TRBV5-1 to TRBJ2-1, with 9 bases identical to TRBD1. Sequencing was done on a sample of PBMCs or T cells enriched from blood (not recorded which). The CDR3 protein is CASIPGTGIYNEQFF. DNA for the CDR3: TGCGCCAGCATACCCGGGACAGGGATCTACAATGAGCAGTTCTTC.